The 9 T cell receptor beta chains reported below all come from one sample, sequenced in a study of blood T cell repertoires in COVID-19. Measured with immunoSEQ multiplex PCR; TCRdb has only the in-frame clones, and not every one. Of 200,000 to 250,000 clones listed, roughly 84% are singletons. Sequencing was performed on peripheral blood. These receptors all stem from a woman older than 75 with acute or convalescent COVID-19.

This clone occurred many times. V gene TRBV29-1 combines with J gene TRBJ2-3, with D possibly matching TRBD1 (5 bases). Per the germline V gene, CDR1 is SQVTM and CDR2 is ANQGSEA. The CDR3 covers 13 residues. The CDR3 DNA is TGCACTGGGAAAAGGGGTCGCACAGATACGCAGTATTTT. Residues: CTGKRGRTDTQYF.

Here the CDR3 DNA reads TGTGCCAGCTCACCCCCGGGACAGGGGCTCCAAAGGGCCCAGTACTTC. This encodes CASSPPGQGLQRAQYF. The chain is built from TRBV18 and TRBJ2-5; TRBD1 agrees at 10 bases. CDR1 KGHSH and CDR2 LQKENI come from the germline V gene. CDR3 size: 16 residues. Losses at the gene ends were 3 bases for V and 9 bases for J; bases not matched to a gene: 13.

The gene calls are TRBV11-1 and TRBJ1-4; 8 bases are a match to TRBD1. V was clipped by 5 bases and J by 5 bases; unmatched bases: 7. This CDR3 contains 15 residues. Per germline, CDR1 SGHAT and CDR2 FQDESV (reference sequence). The CDR3 sequence: CASSQTTGENEKLFF. CDR3 coding DNA: TGTGCCAGCAGCCAGACGACAGGGGAAAATGAAAAACTGTTTTTT.

The gene calls are TRBV7-2 and TRBJ1-2; D is unclear. Germline CDR1 and CDR2: SGHTA and FQGNSA. V gave up 1 base and J gave up 0 bases, with 12 bases separating them. The length of the CDR3 is 16 residues. The CDR3 DNA reads TGTGCCAGCAGCTTAGGATCCAGGCAGGCTAACTATGGCTACACCTTC. Residues: CASSLGSRQANYGYTF.

The rearrangement links TRBV6-2 or TRBV6-3 to TRBJ2-5; 9 positions match TRBD2. This CDR3 is built from 16 residues. Trimming removed 5 bases from V and 5 bases from J; junction bases left unmatched: 12. Germline CDR1 reads MNHEY; CDR2 reads SVGEGT. CDR3 protein: CASSRFKGLATETQYF. The DNA for the CDR3 is TGTGCCAGCAGTAGATTCAAGGGACTAGCTACGGAGACCCAGTACTTC.

The CDR3 sequence is CASSQERPTGVSWYGYTF. CDR3 DNA sequence: TGTGCCAGCAGCCAAGAACGCCCGACAGGGGTGAGTTGGTATGGCTACACCTTC. This sequence joins TRBV4-2 and TRBJ1-2, with 8 bases lining up with TRBD1. V shed 0 bases and J 5 bases; nucleotides not matched to a gene: 14. The germline V gene encodes CDR1 LGHNA and CDR2 YNFKEQ. This CDR3 is 18 amino acids long.

This clone has a single count. The gene calls are TRBV7-8 and TRBJ1-6; TRBD1 matches 7 bases. Per germline, CDR1 SGHVS and CDR2 FQNEAQ. V lost 4 bases to trimming and J lost 7 bases; unmatched junction nucleotides: 4. The CDR3 is made up of 14 amino acids. The DNA for the CDR3 is TGTGCCAGCAGCTCACAGGGGTGGAATTCACCCCTCCACTTT. As protein: CASSSQGWNSPLHF.

V gene TRBV21-1 combines with J gene TRBJ1-6. TRBV21-1 constitutes a pseudogene. The CDR3 sequence is 19 residues long. The CDR3, as DNA: TGTGCCAGCAGCAAAGAGAAGACGGAGAAGGAGTGGAGTAATTCACCCCTCCACTTT. This gives the protein CASSKEKTEKEWSNSPLHF.

This chain connects TRBV9 to TRBJ1-1; D possibly corresponds to TRBD1 (6 bases). The CDR3 extends over 15 amino acids. V gave up 3 bases and J gave up 6 bases, with 18 bases separating them. Germline CDR1 and CDR2: SGDLS and YYNGEE. The CDR3 DNA sequence: TGTGCCAGCAGCGCGGGACAAGTGAATATGGCTGAAGCTTTCTTT. Translation: CASSAGQVNMAEAFF.